This T cell receptor (beta chain) was sequenced in a study of T cell repertoires in cytomegalovirus infection. Per germline, CDR1 LGHNA and CDR2 YSLEER. V dropped 5 bases and J dropped 9; count of bases not matched to a gene: 12. The CDR3 spans 16 residues. The sample holds many counts of this clonotype. TCRdb re-called the reads with MiXCR, one entry per CDR3 protein. The table records approximately 140,000 distinct CDR3 sequences, 5.5% to 8% of them present only once. Sequenced: PBMCs. This sequence joins TRBV4-3 and TRBJ2-1; 11 bases are a match to TRBD2. The receptor's source is a human donor in good health (CMV status not recorded). Some clones in this sample may be carry-over from other donors' samples. The chain's CDR3 is CASSRRISGGAGEQFF. The CDR3 DNA reads TGCGCCAGCAGCAGGCGGATTAGCGGGGGGGCTGGTGAGCAGTTCTTC.